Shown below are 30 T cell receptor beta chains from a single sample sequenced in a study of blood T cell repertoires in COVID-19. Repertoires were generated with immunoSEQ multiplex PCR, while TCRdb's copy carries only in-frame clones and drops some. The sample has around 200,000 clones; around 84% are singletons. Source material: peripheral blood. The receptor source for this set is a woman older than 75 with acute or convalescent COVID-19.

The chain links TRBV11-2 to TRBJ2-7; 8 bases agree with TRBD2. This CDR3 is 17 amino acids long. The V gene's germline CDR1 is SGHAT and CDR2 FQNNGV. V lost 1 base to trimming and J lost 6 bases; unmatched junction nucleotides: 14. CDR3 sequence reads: CASSLGGPAGAPREQYF. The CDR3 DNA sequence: TGTGCCAGCAGCTTAGGGGGGCCAGCGGGAGCCCCCCGCGAGCAGTACTTC.

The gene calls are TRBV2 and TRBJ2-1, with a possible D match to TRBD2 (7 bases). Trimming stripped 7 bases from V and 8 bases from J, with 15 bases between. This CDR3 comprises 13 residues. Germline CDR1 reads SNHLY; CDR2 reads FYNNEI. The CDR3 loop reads CASTTGLEDEQFF. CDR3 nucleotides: TGTGCCAGCACGACAGGACTAGAGGATGAGCAGTTCTTC.

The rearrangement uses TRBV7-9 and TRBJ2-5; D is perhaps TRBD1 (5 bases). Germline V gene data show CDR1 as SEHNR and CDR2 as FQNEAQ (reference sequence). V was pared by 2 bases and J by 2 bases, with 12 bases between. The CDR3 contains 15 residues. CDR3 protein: CASSLRGIGQETQYF. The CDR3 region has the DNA TGTGCCAGCAGCTTAAGGGGTATTGGGCAAGAGACCCAGTACTTC.

CDR3 bases: TGTGCCAGCTCACCGCAGGGACAGGAGAGAAATGAGCAGTTCTTC. As protein: CASSPQGQERNEQFF. The V gene is TRBV18, the J gene TRBJ2-1; 8 nucleotides line up with TRBD1. The CDR3 has 15 residues. V lost 3 bases, J lost 7 bases, and 8 bases stayed unmatched. In germline, CDR1 is KGHSH, CDR2 LQKENI.

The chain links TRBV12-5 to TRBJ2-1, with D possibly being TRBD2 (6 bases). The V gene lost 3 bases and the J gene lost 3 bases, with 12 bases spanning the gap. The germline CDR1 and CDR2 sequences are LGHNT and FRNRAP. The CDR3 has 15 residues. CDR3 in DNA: TGTGCTAGTGGTTTCCGCGGGGTGGGCTACAATGAGCAGTTCTTC. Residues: CASGFRGVGYNEQFF.

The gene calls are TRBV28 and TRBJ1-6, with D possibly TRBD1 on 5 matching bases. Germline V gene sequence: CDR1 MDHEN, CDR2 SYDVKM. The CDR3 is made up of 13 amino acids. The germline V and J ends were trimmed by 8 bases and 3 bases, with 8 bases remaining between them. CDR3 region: CASLTVYNSPLHF. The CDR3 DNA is TGTGCCAGCCTGACAGTCTATAATTCACCCCTCCACTTT. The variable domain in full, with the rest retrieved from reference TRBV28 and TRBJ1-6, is DVKVTQSSRYLVKRTGEKVFLECVQDMDHENMFWYRQDPGLGLRLIYFSYDVKMKEKGDIPEGYSVSREKKERFSLILESASTNQTSMYLCASLTVYNSPLHFGNGTRLTVT.

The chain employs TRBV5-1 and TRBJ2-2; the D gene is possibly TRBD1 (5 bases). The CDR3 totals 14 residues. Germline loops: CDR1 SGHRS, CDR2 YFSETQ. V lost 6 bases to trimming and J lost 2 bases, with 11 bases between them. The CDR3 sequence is CASTLDTNTGELFF. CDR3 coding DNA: TGCGCCAGCACCCTGGACACTAACACCGGGGAGCTGTTTTTT.

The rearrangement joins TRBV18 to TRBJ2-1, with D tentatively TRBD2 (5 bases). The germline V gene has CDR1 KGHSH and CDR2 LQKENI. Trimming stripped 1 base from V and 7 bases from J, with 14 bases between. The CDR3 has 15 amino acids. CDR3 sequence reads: CASSPLGVPWNEQFF. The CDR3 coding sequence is TGTGCCAGCTCACCACTGGGAGTTCCTTGGAATGAGCAGTTCTTC.

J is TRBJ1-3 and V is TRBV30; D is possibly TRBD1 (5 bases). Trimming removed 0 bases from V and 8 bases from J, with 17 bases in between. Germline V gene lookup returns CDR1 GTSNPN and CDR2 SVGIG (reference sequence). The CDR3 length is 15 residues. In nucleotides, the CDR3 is TGTGCCTGGAGTGTACGGGTGGGGGGACCGGACACCATATATTTT. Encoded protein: CAWSVRVGGPDTIYF.

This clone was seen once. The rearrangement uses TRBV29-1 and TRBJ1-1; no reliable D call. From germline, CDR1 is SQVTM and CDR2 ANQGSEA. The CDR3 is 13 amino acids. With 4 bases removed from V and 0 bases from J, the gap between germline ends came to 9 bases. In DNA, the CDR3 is TGCAGCGTTGGGCAGGTCATGAACACTGAAGCTTTCTTT. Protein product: CSVGQVMNTEAFF. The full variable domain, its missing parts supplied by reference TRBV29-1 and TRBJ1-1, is SAVISQKPSRDICQRGTSLTIQCQVDSQVTMMFWYRQQPGQSLTLIATANQGSEATYESGFVIDKFPISRPNLTFSTLTVSNMSPEDSSIYLCSVGQVMNTEAFFGQGTRLTVV.

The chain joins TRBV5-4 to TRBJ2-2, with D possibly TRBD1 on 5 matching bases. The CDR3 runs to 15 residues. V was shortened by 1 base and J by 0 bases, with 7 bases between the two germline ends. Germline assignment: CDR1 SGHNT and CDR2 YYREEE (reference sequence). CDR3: CASSLPQANTGELFF. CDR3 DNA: TGTGCCAGCAGCTTGCCACAGGCGAACACCGGGGAGCTGTTTTTT.

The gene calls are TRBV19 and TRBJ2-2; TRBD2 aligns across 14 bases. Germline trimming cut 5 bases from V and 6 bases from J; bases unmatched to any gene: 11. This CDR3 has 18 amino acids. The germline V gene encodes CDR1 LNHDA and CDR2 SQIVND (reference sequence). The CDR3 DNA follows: TGTGCCAGTAGTCCACGCCTCCTGGGACTAGCGGGAGCCGGGGAGCTGTTTTTT. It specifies CASSPRLLGLAGAGELFF.

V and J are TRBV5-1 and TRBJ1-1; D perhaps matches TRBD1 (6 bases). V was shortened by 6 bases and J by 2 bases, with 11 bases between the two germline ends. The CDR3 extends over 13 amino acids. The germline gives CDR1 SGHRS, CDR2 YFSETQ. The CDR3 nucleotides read TGCGCCAGCACCCGGGACACTAACACTGAAGCTTTCTTT. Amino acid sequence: CASTRDTNTEAFF. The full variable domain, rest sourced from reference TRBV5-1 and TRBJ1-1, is KAGVTQTPRYLIKTRGQQVTLSCSPISGHRSVSWYQQTPGQGLQFLFEYFSETQRNKGNFPGRFSGRQFSNSRSEMNVSTLELGDSALYLCASTRDTNTEAFFGQGTRLTVV.

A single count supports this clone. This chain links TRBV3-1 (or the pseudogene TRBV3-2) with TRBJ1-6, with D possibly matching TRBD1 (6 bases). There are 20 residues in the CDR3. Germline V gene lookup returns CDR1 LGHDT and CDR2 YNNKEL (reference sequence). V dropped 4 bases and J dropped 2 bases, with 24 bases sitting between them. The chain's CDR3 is CASSPTGQDPKGAYNSPLHF. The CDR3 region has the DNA TGTGCCAGCAGCCCCACGGGTCAGGACCCTAAGGGGGCCTATAATTCACCCCTCCACTTT.

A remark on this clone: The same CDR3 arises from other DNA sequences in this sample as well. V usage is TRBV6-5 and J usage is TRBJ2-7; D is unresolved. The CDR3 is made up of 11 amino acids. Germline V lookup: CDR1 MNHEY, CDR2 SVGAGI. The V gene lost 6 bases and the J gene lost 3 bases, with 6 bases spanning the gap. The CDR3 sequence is CASSQNYEQYF. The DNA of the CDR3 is TGTGCCAGCAGCCAAAACTACGAGCAGTACTTC.

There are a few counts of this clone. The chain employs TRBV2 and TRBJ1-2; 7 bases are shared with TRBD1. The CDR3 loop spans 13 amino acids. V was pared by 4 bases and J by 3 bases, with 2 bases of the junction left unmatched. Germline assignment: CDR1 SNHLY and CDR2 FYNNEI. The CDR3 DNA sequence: TGTGCCAGCAGTGCCGGGACAGACTATGGCTACACCTTC. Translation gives CASSAGTDYGYTF.

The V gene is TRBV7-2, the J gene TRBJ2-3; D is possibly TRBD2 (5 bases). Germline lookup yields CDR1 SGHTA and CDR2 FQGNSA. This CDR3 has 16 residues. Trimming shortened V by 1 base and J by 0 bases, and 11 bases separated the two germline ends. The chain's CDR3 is CASSLVGGSSTDTQYF. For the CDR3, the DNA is TGTGCCAGCAGCTTAGTGGGCGGGTCTAGCACAGATACGCAGTATTTT.

In nucleotides, the CDR3 is TGTGCCAGCAGTGCAATTGTTAGGGGGTCCTCCTACGAGCAGTACTTC. It yields the protein CASSAIVRGSSYEQYF. The J gene is TRBJ2-7, the V gene TRBV6-1; weak D call: TRBD1 (6 bases). V dropped 4 bases and J dropped 0 bases, with 16 bases sitting between them. Germline loops: CDR1 MNHNS, CDR2 SASEGT. The CDR3 consists of 16 residues.

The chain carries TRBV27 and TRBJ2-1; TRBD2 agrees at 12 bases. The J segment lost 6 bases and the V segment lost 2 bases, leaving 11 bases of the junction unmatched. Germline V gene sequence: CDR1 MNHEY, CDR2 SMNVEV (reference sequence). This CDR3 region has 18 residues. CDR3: CASSLLAGGLVALNEQFF. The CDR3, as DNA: TGTGCCAGCAGTTTACTAGCGGGAGGGCTTGTCGCCCTCAATGAGCAGTTCTTC.

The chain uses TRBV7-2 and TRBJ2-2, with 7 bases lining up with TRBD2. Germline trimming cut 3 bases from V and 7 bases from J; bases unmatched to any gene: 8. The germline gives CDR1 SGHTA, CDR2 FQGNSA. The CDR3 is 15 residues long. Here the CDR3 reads CASSLMGGGSGELFF. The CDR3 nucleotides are TGTGCCAGCAGCTTGATGGGTGGCGGGAGCGGGGAGCTGTTTTTT.

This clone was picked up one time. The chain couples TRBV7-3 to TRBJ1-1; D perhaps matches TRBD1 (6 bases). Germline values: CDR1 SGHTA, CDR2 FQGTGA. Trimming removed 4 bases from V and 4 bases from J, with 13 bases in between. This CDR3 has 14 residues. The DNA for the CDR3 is TGTGCCAGCAGCTCCTACAGGGTGCGCACTGAAGCTTTCTTT. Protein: CASSSYRVRTEAFF.

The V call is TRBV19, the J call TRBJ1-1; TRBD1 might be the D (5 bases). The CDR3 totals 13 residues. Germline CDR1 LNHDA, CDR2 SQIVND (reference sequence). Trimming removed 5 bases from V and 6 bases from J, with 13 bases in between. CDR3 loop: CASSPKDRAEAFF. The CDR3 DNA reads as TGTGCCAGTAGTCCTAAAGACAGAGCTGAAGCTTTCTTT.

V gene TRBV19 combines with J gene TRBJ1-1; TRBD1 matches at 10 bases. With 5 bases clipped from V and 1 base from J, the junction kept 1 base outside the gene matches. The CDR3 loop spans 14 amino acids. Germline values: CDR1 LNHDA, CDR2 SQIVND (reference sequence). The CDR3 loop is CASSWDRGNTEAFF. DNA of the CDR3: TGTGCCAGTAGTTGGGACAGGGGGAACACTGAAGCTTTCTTT.

The CDR3 sequence: CASSNLHQDILKDTQYF. In DNA form, the CDR3 reads TGTGCCAGCAGCAATTTACATCAGGACATCTTAAAAGATACGCAGTATTTT. The chain links TRBV21-1 to TRBJ2-3; the table names TRBD1, a call not compared with the DNA. TRBV21-1 is a documented pseudogene. The CDR3 has 17 residues.

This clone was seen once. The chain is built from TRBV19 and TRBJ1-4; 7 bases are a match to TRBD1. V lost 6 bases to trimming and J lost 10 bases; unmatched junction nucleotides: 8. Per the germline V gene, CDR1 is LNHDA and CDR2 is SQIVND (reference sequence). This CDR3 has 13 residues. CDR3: CASRTAPGGKLFF. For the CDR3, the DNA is TGTGCCAGTAGGACCGCCCCAGGGGGAAAACTGTTTTTT.

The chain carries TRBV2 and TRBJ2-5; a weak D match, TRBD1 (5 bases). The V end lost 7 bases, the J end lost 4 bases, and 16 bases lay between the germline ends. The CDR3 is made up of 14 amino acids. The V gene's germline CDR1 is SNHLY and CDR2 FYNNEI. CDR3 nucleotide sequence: TGTGCCAGCACCCCCAGGGTAGTGGGAGAGACCCAGTACTTC. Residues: CASTPRVVGETQYF.

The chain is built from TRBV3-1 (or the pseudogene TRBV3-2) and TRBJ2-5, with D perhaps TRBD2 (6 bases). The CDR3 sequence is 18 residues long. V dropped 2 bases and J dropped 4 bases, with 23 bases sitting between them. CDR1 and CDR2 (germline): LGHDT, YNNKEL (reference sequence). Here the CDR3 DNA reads TGTGCCAGCAGCCAAAGGCACCCGGGACTGACGAAAATAGAGACCCAGTACTTC. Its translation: CASSQRHPGLTKIETQYF.

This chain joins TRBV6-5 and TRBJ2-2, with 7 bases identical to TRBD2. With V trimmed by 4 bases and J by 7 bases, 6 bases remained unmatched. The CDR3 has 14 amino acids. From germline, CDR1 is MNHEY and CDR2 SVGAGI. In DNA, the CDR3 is TGTGCCAGCAGTTTCCTGACTAGCAACGGGGAGCTGTTTTTT. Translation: CASSFLTSNGELFF.

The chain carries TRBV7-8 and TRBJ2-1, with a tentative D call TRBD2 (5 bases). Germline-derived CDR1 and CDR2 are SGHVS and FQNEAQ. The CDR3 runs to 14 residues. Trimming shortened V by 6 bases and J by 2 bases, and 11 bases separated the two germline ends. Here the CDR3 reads CASSEGVPYNEQFF. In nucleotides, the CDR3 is TGTGCCAGCAGTGAGGGAGTTCCCTACAATGAGCAGTTCTTC.

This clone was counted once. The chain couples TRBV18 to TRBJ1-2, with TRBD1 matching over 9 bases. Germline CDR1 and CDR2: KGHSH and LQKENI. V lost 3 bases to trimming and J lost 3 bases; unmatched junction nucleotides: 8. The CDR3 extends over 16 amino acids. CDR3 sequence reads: CASSPRRDRADYGYTF. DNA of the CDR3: TGTGCCAGCTCACCTCGACGGGACAGGGCGGACTATGGCTACACCTTC.